This TCR beta chain was found in a study of shared clonotypes between healthy human individuals. The protocol was immunoSEQ multiplex PCR, while the TCRdb copy is restricted to in-frame clones and leaves out a portion. The table records around 450,000 clones, roughly 83% of them present only once. This CDR3 spans 14 amino acids. The V gene's germline CDR1 is MNHNY and CDR2 SVGAGI (reference sequence). V was shortened by 5 bases and J by 2 bases, with 13 bases between the two germline ends. The specimen sequenced was PBMCs. The chain joins TRBV6-6 to TRBJ2-7; no definite D call. This receptor was obtained from a woman between 40 and 50 years old in good health. Some clones in this sample may be carry-over from other donors' samples. DNA for the CDR3: TGTGCCAGCAGTAATCTAGTAGGTCCCTACGAGCAGTACTTC. It encodes CASSNLVGPYEQYF.